What follows are 30 T cell receptor beta chains derived from one specimen sequenced in a study of cytomegalovirus exposure and HLA in healthy donors. The PCR was carried out with 60 Vbeta primers and 13 Jbeta primers. Libraries were prepared by immunoSEQ multiplex PCR; TCRdb keeps only in-frame clonotypes and omits some of them. The table lists 100,000 to 150,000 clones, 74% of them singletons. The specimen was PBMCs. The receptors shown here come from a man in his forties in good health and CMV-seropositive.

This sequence joins TRBV28 and TRBJ1-5; weak D call: TRBD1 (6 bases). The CDR3 consists of 16 residues. The V gene's germline CDR1 is MDHEN and CDR2 SYDVKM. Trimming stripped 6 bases from V and 10 bases from J, with 25 bases between. The CDR3 here is CASSLSRGTRAKPQHF. In nucleotides, the CDR3 is TGTGCCAGCAGCCTCTCGAGGGGGACCCGCGCCAAACCCCAGCATTTT.

J is TRBJ1-1 and V is TRBV25-1, with no clear D. CDR3 size: 14 residues. Looked up from germline, CDR1 is MGHDK and CDR2 is SYGVNS. V was pared by 4 bases and J by 3 bases, with 12 bases between. CDR3 protein: CASSAGVMYTEAFF. In DNA form, the CDR3 reads TGTGCCAGCAGTGCGGGAGTTATGTACACTGAAGCTTTCTTT.

CDR3 region: CASSEPGHPSSGANVLTF. The CDR3 DNA reads TGTGCCAGCAGTGAGCCGGGACATCCAAGCTCTGGGGCCAACGTCCTGACTTTC. The rearrangement uses TRBV25-1 and TRBJ2-6; TRBD1 might be the D (6 bases). The CDR3 is made up of 18 amino acids. Germline CDR1 MGHDK, CDR2 SYGVNS. Trimming shortened V by 3 bases and J by 0 bases, and 15 bases separated the two germline ends.

The V gene is TRBV12-5, the J gene TRBJ2-2; 10 bases are a match to TRBD1. CDR3 length: 14 amino acids. Germline CDR1 reads LGHNT; CDR2 reads FRNRAP. After removal of 8 bases from V and 3 bases from J, the junction contained 3 bases not matched to a gene. The chain's CDR3 is CASSGTGDTGELFF. CDR3 in DNA: TGTGCTAGTTCCGGGACAGGGGACACCGGGGAGCTGTTTTTT.

This clone came up a few times. This chain links TRBV18 with TRBJ2-5; 7 bases agree with TRBD1. With V trimmed by 4 bases and J by 4 bases, 6 bases remained unmatched. The CDR3 runs 14 residues. The germline V gene encodes CDR1 KGHSH and CDR2 LQKENI. Written as DNA, the CDR3 is TGTGCCAGCTCACTGACAGGGAACGGAGAGACCCAGTACTTC. This encodes CASSLTGNGETQYF.

The J gene is TRBJ2-6, the V gene TRBV18; D gene unclear. V lost 3 bases and J 4 bases, leaving 4 bases between the germline ends. In germline, CDR1 is KGHSH, CDR2 LQKENI. The CDR3 covers 13 residues. The CDR3 region has the DNA TGTGCCAGCTCACCCTCCGGGGCCAACGTCCTGACTTTC. It codes for CASSPSGANVLTF.

This rearrangement joins TRBV28 to TRBJ1-5; TRBD1 is a possible D gene (6 bases). This CDR3 spans 14 amino acids. V was clipped by 3 bases and J by 1 base, with 7 bases between them. CDR1 MDHEN and CDR2 SYDVKM come from the germline V gene. In nucleotides, the CDR3 is TGTGCCAGCAGTTTCCAGGGGAGCAATCAGCCCCAGCATTTT. Translated, it gives CASSFQGSNQPQHF.

Here the CDR3 reads CASSERQGNTEAFF. Written as DNA, the CDR3 is TGTGCCAGCAGTGAAAGACAGGGGAACACTGAAGCTTTCTTT. This chain connects TRBV2 to TRBJ1-1; 7 nucleotides agree with TRBD1. From germline, CDR1 is SNHLY and CDR2 FYNNEI. The CDR3 consists of 14 residues. The ends lost 2 bases at V and 1 base at J; junction bases unmatched: 1. The full variable domain, with the rest looked up from reference TRBV2 and TRBJ1-1, is EPEVTQTPSHQVTQMGQEVILRCVPISNHLYFYWYRQILGQKVEFLVSFYNNEISEKSEIFDDQFSVERPDGSNFTLKIRSTKLEDSAMYFCASSERQGNTEAFFGQGTRLTVV.

The chain has TRBV6-1 and TRBJ2-5, with TRBD1 as a possible D gene (6 bases). CDR3 size: 14 residues. Looked up from germline, CDR1 is MNHNS and CDR2 is SASEGT. Trimming cost V 2 bases and J 5 bases, with 12 bases left between them. CDR3 sequence (DNA): TGTGCCAGCAGTGAAATTACAGGGTCGGAGACCCAGTACTTC. It codes for CASSEITGSETQYF.

There are a few counts of this clone. The rearrangement uses TRBV5-4 and TRBJ2-1; 12 bases map to TRBD2. Germline V lookup: CDR1 SGHNT, CDR2 YYREEE (reference sequence). This CDR3 spans 15 amino acids. The V and J ends lost 6 bases and 6 bases, in that order; junction bases with no gene match: 7. The CDR3 DNA reads TGTGCCAGCACCCGCCTAGCGGGGGGGCGCAATGAGCAGTTCTTC. Translating gives CASTRLAGGRNEQFF.

The rearrangement uses TRBV7-7 and TRBJ2-2; D ambiguous. The CDR3 totals 14 residues. Per germline, CDR1 SSHAT and CDR2 FNYEAQ (reference sequence). V shed 1 base and J shed 4 bases, with 7 bases lying between them. The CDR3 region is CASSLGPSTGELFF. The CDR3 DNA reads as TGTGCCAGCAGCTTAGGGCCTAGCACCGGGGAGCTGTTTTTT.

This clone occurred once. The genes are TRBV11-2 and TRBJ2-7, with D unresolved. Per the germline V gene, CDR1 is SGHAT and CDR2 is FQNNGV. The CDR3 is made up of 15 amino acids. V was pared by 1 base and J by 3 bases, with 13 bases between. The CDR3 spells CASSLVPVQSYEQYF. The DNA for the CDR3 is TGTGCCAGCAGCTTAGTGCCTGTACAGAGCTACGAGCAGTACTTC.

This rearrangement joins TRBV5-1 to TRBJ2-3; D perhaps matches TRBD1 (6 bases). CDR3 size: 15 residues. Germline V gene sequence: CDR1 SGHRS, CDR2 YFSETQ. Trimming stripped 4 bases from V and 0 bases from J, with 12 bases between. The DNA for the CDR3 is TGCGCCAGCAGCCTGAGACAGGATAGCACAGATACGCAGTATTTT. Translation gives CASSLRQDSTDTQYF.

The gene calls are TRBV5-6 and TRBJ2-2; possibly TRBD1 for D (6 bases). The CDR3 consists of 13 residues. Germline V CDR1 and CDR2: SGHDT, YYEEEE. Between the trimmed V and J ends, which lost 4 bases and 6 bases, there was a span of 10 bases. CDR3 residues: CASSVYRAGELFF. The CDR3 DNA follows: TGTGCCAGCAGCGTGTACAGGGCCGGGGAGCTGTTTTTT.

In its sample, this clone was seen once. The V gene is TRBV5-8, the J gene TRBJ2-1, with D perhaps TRBD1 (5 bases). The germline CDR1 and CDR2 sequences are SGHTS and YDEGEE. V lost 2 bases and J lost 1, with 7 bases in between. The CDR3 loop spans 14 amino acids. CDR3 nucleotides: TGTGCCAGCAGCTTTGACAGATCCTACAATGAGCAGTTCTTC. Translated: CASSFDRSYNEQFF.

The V and J genes are TRBV18 and TRBJ2-3; D not resolved. Trimming shortened V by 3 bases and J by 0 bases, and 4 bases separated the two germline ends. This CDR3 has 13 residues. Germline V CDR1 and CDR2: KGHSH, LQKENI. The CDR3 nucleotides are TGTGCCAGCTCACCCCCGAGCACAGATACGCAGTATTTT. It yields the protein CASSPPSTDTQYF. The full variable domain, rest sourced from reference TRBV18 and TRBJ2-3, is NAGVMQNPRHLVRRRGQEARLRCSPMKGHSHVYWYRQLPEEGLKFMVYLQKENIIDESGMPKERFSAEFPKEGPSILRIQQVVRGDSAAYFCASSPPSTDTQYFGPGTRLTVL.

DNA of the CDR3: TGTGCCAGCAGTCAGACAGGGACAGAAGCTTTCTTT. This sequence encodes CASSQTGTEAFF. The V call is TRBV28, the J call TRBJ1-1, with 7 bases identical to TRBD1. Germline V gene data show CDR1 as MDHEN and CDR2 as SYDVKM. With V trimmed by 5 bases and J by 8 bases, 5 bases remained unmatched. This CDR3 contains 12 residues.

In its sample, this clone was seen a few times. The chain links TRBV15 to TRBJ2-7, with TRBD1 matching over 8 bases. Germline trimming cut 1 base from V and 1 base from J; bases unmatched to any gene: 9. The CDR3 is made up of 17 amino acids. Germline-derived CDR1 and CDR2 are LNHNV and YYDKDF (reference sequence). In DNA form, the CDR3 reads TGTGCCACCAGCAGAGCCCTAGACAGGGGAAAATCCTACGAGCAGTACTTC. Its protein product is CATSRALDRGKSYEQYF.

This chain connects TRBV10-1 to TRBJ2-7; 7 bases fit TRBD2. V trimming: 7 bases; J trimming: 6 bases; junction bases outside the gene matches: 12. Germline-derived CDR1 and CDR2 are WNHNN and SYGVQD (reference sequence). The CDR3 sequence is 14 residues long. The CDR3 loop is CASIEREGRFEQYF. The DNA of the CDR3 is TGCGCCAGCATCGAGAGGGAGGGCCGGTTCGAGCAGTACTTC.

This clone was found a few times. This chain links TRBV5-1 with TRBJ2-2; 15 bases match TRBD2. Losses at the gene ends were 4 bases for V and 4 bases for J; bases not matched to a gene: 8. CDR1 and CDR2 (germline): SGHRS, YFSETQ. This CDR3 region has 18 residues. As DNA, the CDR3 is TGCGCCAGCAGCCGCCAGGGACTAGCGGGGGGCTCCACCGGGGAGCTGTTTTTT. Its protein is CASSRQGLAGGSTGELFF. Supplemented by reference TRBV5-1 and TRBJ2-2, the full variable domain reads KAGVTQTPRYLIKTRGQQVTLSCSPISGHRSVSWYQQTPGQGLQFLFEYFSETQRNKGNFPGRFSGRQFSNSRSEMNVSTLELGDSALYLCASSRQGLAGGSTGELFFGEGSRLTVL.

The chain carries TRBV9 and TRBJ2-5; TRBD1 matches 7 bases. Germline CDR1 reads SGDLS; CDR2 reads YYNGEE. V was clipped by 1 base and J by 1 base; unmatched bases: 7. This CDR3 is built from 16 residues. The CDR3 sequence: CASSVWTGLSQETQYF. DNA of the CDR3: TGTGCCAGCAGCGTATGGACAGGACTTTCCCAAGAGACCCAGTACTTC.

The rearrangement links TRBV11-3 to TRBJ2-7; no clear D gene. From germline, CDR1 is SGHNT and CDR2 YENEEA. Deletions cut 0 bases from V and 2 bases from J, with 5 bases between. This CDR3 comprises 13 residues. For the CDR3, the DNA is TGTGCCAGCAGCTTAGATGGCACCTACGAGCAGTACTTC. This encodes CASSLDGTYEQYF.

This sequence joins TRBV29-1 and TRBJ1-1; TRBD1 matches at 9 bases. The CDR3 sequence is 15 residues long. CDR1 is SQVTM and CDR2 is ANQGSEA in the germline V gene. After removal of 5 bases from V and 0 bases from J, the junction contained 7 bases not matched to a gene. The CDR3 region has the DNA TGCAGCGTTTTAACAGGGGGCGGGATGAACACTGAAGCTTTCTTT. As protein: CSVLTGGGMNTEAFF.

The sample holds a few counts of this clone. Compared with germline, one end of the junction differs, possibly owing to a read error. The rearrangement uses TRBV9 and TRBJ1-2, with a possible D match to TRBD1 (6 bases). The CDR3 runs 10 residues. Germline CDR1 is SGDLS and CDR2 is YYNGEE. The CDR3 here is CASSIRDTNF. The CDR3 bases are TGTGCCAGCAGCATCCGGGACACCAACTTC. The whole variable domain, remainder taken from reference TRBV9 and TRBJ1-2, is DSGVTQTPKHLITATGQRVTLRCSPRSGDLSVYWYQQSLDQGLQFLIQYYNGEERAKGNILERFSAQQFPDLHSELNLSSLELGDSALYFCASSIRDTNFGSGTRLTVV.

The CDR3 sequence: CASSELIGQGTYEQYF. CDR3 DNA sequence: TGTGCCAGCAGTGAACTTATCGGACAGGGCACCTACGAGCAGTACTTC. The chain uses TRBV6-1 and TRBJ2-7; 8 bases map to TRBD1. This CDR3 has 16 amino acids. After removal of 2 bases from V and 2 bases from J, the junction contained 8 bases not matched to a gene. CDR1 MNHNS and CDR2 SASEGT come from the germline V gene.

The rearrangement uses TRBV5-1 and TRBJ2-1; TRBD1 matches 11 bases. Trimming removed 2 bases from V and 7 bases from J; junction bases left unmatched: 11. This CDR3 has 17 residues. Germline V gene lookup returns CDR1 SGHRS and CDR2 YFSETQ. CDR3 protein: CASSLAPPGQGVNEQFF. In DNA, the CDR3 is TGCGCCAGCAGCTTAGCCCCTCCGGGACAGGGGGTGAATGAGCAGTTCTTC. Using reference TRBV5-1 and TRBJ2-1 for the parts outside the CDR3, the full variable domain is KAGVTQTPRYLIKTRGQQVTLSCSPISGHRSVSWYQQTPGQGLQFLFEYFSETQRNKGNFPGRFSGRQFSNSRSEMNVSTLELGDSALYLCASSLAPPGQGVNEQFFGPGTRLTVL.

V is TRBV7-9 and J is TRBJ2-1; maybe TRBD2 (5 bases). Trimming stripped 5 bases from V and 4 bases from J, with 12 bases between. This CDR3 has 14 amino acids. CDR1 and CDR2 from the germline V gene are SEHNR and FQNEAQ (reference sequence). This chain's CDR3 is CASSPASGYNEQFF. The CDR3 DNA reads TGTGCCAGCAGCCCCGCCAGCGGATACAATGAGCAGTTCTTC.

V gene TRBV5-6 combines with J gene TRBJ1-1; D unclear. Germline CDR1 reads SGHDT; CDR2 reads YYEEEE. V lost 2 bases, J lost 0 bases, and 11 bases lay in between. The CDR3 contains 15 residues. The CDR3 spells CASSLGRLMNTEAFF. DNA of the CDR3: TGTGCCAGCAGCTTAGGGAGGTTAATGAACACTGAAGCTTTCTTT.

In DNA, the CDR3 is TGTGCCAGTCAAAAGCGGGGGCCCATCGTAAGCGAGCAGTACTTC. Translating it yields CASQKRGPIVSEQYF. The chain recombines TRBV27 with TRBJ2-7; 8 bases line up with TRBD2. The germline gives CDR1 MNHEY, CDR2 SMNVEV (reference sequence). The CDR3 consists of 15 residues. V lost 9 bases to trimming and J lost 6 bases; unmatched junction nucleotides: 16.

The chain is built from TRBV10-3 and TRBJ2-1; 12 bases are shared with TRBD2. The CDR3 is 16 residues long. The trim removed 5 bases at V and 4 bases at J, leaving 6 bases unmatched. Germline values: CDR1 ENHRY, CDR2 SYGVKD. The CDR3 DNA reads as TGTGCCATCAGTTCACCGGGACTAGCGGGTTACAATGAGCAGTTCTTC. This encodes CAISSPGLAGYNEQFF.